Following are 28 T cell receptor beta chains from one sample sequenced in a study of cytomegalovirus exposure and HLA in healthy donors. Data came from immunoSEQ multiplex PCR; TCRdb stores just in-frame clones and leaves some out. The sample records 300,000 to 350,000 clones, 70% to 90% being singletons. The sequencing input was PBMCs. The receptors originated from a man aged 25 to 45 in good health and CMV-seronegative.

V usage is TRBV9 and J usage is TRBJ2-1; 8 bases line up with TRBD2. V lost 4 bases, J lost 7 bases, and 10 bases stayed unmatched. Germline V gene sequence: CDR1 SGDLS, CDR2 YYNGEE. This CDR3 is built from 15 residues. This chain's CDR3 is CASSPLAGPWNEQFF. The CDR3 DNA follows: TGTGCCAGCAGCCCCTTAGCGGGGCCATGGAATGAGCAGTTCTTC.

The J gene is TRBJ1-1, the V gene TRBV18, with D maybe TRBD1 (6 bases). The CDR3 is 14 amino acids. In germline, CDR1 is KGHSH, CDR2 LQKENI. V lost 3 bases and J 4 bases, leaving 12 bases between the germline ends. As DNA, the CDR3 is TGTGCCAGCTCACCTGCCGGGGGGGCCACTGAAGCTTTCTTT. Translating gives CASSPAGGATEAFF.

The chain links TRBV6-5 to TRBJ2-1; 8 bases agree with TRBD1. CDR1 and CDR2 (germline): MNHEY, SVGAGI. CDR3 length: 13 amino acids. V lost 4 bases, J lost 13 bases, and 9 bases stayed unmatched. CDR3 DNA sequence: TGTGCCAGCAGTTGGGGACAGGCCGACCTCCAGTTCTTC. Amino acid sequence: CASSWGQADLQFF.

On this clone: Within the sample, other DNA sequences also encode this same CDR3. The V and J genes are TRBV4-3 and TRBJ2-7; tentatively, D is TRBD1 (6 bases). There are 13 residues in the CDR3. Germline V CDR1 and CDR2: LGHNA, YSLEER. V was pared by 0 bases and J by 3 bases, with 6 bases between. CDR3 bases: TGCGCCAGCAGCCAAGACAGGGGCTACGAGCAGTACTTC. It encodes CASSQDRGYEQYF.

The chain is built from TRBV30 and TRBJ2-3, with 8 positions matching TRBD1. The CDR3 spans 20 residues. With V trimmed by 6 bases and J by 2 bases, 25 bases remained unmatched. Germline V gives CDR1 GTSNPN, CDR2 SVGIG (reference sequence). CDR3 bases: TGTGCCTGCAGAATCTCTTTTCGGACGGGACAGGTCCTTTACACAGATACGCAGTATTTT. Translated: CACRISFRTGQVLYTDTQYF.

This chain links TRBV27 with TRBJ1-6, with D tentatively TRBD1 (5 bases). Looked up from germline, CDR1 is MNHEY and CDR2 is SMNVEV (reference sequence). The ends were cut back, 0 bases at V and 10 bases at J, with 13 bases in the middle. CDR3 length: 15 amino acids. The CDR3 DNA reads TGTGCCAGCAGTTTATCATGGGGCCTGAAGTCACCCCTCCACTTT. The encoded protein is CASSLSWGLKSPLHF.

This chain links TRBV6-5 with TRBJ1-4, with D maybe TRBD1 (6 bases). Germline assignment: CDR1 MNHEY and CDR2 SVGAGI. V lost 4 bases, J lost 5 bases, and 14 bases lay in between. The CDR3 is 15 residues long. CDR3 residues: CASSWGGAGNEKLFF. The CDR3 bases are TGTGCCAGCAGTTGGGGGGGCGCAGGAAATGAAAAACTGTTTTTT.

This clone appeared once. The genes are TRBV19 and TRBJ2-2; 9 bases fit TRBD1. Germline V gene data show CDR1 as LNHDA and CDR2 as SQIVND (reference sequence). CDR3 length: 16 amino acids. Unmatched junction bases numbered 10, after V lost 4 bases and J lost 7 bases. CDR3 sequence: CASSRGTGIVGGELFF. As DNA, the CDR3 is TGTGCCAGTAGTAGGGGGACAGGGATCGTCGGCGGGGAGCTGTTTTTT.

The CDR3 DNA sequence: TGTGCCAGCAGCTTAAGGGACAGGGGGCGTACTGAAGCTTTCTTT. It encodes CASSLRDRGRTEAFF. The chain recombines TRBV7-9 with TRBJ1-1; the match to TRBD1 covers 12 bases. Looked up from germline, CDR1 is SEHNR and CDR2 is FQNEAQ (reference sequence). V lost 2 bases, J lost 5 bases, and 3 bases stayed unmatched. The CDR3 extends over 15 amino acids. Supplemented by reference TRBV7-9 and TRBJ1-1, the full variable domain reads DTGVSQNPRHKITKRGQNVTFRCDPISEHNRLYWYRQTLGQGPEFLTYFQNEAQLEKSRLLSDRFSAERPKGSFSTLEIQRTEQGDSAMYLCASSLRDRGRTEAFFGQGTRLTVV.

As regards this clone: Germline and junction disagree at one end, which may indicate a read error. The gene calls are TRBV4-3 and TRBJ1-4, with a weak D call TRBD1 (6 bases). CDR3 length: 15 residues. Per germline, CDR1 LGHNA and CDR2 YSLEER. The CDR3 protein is CASSQDWTDNEKLFF. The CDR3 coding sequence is TGCGCCAGCAGCCAAGATTGGACAGATAATGAAAAGCTGTTTTTT.

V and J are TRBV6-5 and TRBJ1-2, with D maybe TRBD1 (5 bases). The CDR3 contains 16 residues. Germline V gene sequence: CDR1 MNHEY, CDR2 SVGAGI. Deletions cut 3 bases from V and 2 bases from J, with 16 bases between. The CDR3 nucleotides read TGTGCCAGCAGTTATTACAGGAACGCTAGAAACTATGGCTACACCTTC. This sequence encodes CASSYYRNARNYGYTF.

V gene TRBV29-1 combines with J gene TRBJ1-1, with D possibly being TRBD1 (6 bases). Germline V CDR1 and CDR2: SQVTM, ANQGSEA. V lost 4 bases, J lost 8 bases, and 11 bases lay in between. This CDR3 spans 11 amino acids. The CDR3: CSVGGQHEAFF. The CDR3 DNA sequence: TGCAGCGTTGGGGGACAACACGAAGCTTTCTTT.

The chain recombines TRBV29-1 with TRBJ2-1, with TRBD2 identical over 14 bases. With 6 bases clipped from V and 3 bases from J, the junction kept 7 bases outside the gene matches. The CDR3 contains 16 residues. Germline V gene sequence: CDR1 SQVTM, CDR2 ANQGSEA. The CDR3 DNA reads TGCAGCGTCGCCGGGACTAGCGGGGGACTCTACAATGAGCAGTTCTTC. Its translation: CSVAGTSGGLYNEQFF.

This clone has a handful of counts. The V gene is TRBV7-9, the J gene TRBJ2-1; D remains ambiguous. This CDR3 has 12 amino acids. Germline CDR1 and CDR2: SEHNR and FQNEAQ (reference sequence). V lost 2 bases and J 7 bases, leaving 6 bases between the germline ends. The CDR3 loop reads CASSLSENEQFF. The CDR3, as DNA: TGTGCCAGCAGCTTAAGCGAAAATGAGCAGTTCTTC.

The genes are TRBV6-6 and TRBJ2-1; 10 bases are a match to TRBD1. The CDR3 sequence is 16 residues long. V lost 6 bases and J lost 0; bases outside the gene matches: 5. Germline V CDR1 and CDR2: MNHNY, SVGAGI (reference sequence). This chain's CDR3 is CASRTTGGISYNEQFF. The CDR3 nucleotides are TGTGCCAGCAGGACGACAGGGGGCATCTCCTACAATGAGCAGTTCTTC.

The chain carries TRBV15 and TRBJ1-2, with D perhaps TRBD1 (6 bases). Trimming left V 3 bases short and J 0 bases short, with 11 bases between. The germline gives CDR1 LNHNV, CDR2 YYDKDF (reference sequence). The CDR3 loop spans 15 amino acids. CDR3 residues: CATSRERGPNYGYTF. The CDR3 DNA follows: TGTGCCACCAGCAGGGAGCGGGGGCCTAACTATGGCTACACCTTC.

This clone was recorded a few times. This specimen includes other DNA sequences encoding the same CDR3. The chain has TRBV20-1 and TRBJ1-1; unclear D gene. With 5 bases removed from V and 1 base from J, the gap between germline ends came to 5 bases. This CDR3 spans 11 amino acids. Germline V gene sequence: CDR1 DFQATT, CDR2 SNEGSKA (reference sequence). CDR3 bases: TGCAGTGCTGCAGGGAACACTGAAGCTTTCTTT. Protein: CSAAGNTEAFF.

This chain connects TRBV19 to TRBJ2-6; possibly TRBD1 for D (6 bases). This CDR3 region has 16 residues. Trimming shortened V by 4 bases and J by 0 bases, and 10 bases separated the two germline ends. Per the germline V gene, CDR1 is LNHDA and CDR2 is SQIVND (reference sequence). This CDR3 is CASSTGQPSGANVLTF. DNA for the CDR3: TGTGCCAGTAGTACCGGACAGCCCTCTGGGGCCAACGTCCTGACTTTC. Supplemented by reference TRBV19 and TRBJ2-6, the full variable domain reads DGGITQSPKYLFRKEGQNVTLSCEQNLNHDAMYWYRQDPGQGLRLIYYSQIVNDFQKGDIAEGYSVSREKKESFPLTVTSAQKNPTAFYLCASSTGQPSGANVLTFGAGSRLTVL.

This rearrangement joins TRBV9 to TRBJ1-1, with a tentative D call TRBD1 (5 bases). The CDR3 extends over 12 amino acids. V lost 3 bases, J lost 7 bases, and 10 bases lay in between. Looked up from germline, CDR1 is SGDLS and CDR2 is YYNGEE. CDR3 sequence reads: CASSARQSEAFF. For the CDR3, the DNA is TGTGCCAGCAGCGCAAGACAGAGTGAAGCTTTCTTT.

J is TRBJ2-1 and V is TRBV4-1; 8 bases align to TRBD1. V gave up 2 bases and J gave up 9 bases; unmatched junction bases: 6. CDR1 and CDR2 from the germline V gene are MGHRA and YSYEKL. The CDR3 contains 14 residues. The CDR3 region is CASSQRQGWGEQFF. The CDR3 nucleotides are TGCGCCAGCAGCCAAAGACAGGGGTGGGGTGAGCAGTTCTTC.

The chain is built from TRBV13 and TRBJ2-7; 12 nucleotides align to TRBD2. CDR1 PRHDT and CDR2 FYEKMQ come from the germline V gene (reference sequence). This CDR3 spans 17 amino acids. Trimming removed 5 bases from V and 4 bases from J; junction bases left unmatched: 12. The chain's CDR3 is CASSPRTSGVVGYEQYF. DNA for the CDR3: TGTGCCAGCAGCCCAAGGACTAGCGGGGTAGTGGGGTACGAGCAGTACTTC. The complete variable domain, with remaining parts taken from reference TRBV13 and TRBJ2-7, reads AAGVIQSPRHLIKEKRETATLKCYPIPRHDTVYWYQQGPGQDPQFLISFYEKMQSDKGSIPDRFSAQQFSDYHSELNMSSLELGDSALYFCASSPRTSGVVGYEQYFGPGTRLTVT.

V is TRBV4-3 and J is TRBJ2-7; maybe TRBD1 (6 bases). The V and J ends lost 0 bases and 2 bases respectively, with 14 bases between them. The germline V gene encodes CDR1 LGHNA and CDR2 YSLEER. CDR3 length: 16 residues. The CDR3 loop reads CASSQEEDRNPYEQYF. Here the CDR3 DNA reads TGCGCCAGCAGCCAAGAGGAAGACAGGAATCCCTACGAGCAGTACTTC.

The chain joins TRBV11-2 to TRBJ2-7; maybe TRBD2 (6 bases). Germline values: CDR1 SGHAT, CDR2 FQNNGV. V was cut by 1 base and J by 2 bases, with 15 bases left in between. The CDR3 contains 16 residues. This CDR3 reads CASSLVPGDGPYEQYF. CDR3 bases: TGTGCCAGCAGCTTAGTCCCGGGAGACGGGCCCTACGAGCAGTACTTC.

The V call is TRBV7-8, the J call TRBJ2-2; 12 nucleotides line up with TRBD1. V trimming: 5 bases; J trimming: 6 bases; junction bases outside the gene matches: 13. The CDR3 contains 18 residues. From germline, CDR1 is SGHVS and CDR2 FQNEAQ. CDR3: CASSLSAGQGARSGELFF. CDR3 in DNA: TGTGCCAGCAGCCTTAGTGCGGGACAGGGGGCGCGGTCCGGGGAGCTGTTTTTT. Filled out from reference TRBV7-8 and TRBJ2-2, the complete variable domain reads GAGVSQSPRYKVAKRGQDVALRCDPISGHVSLFWYQQALGQGPEFLTYFQNEAQLDKSGLPSDRFFAERPEGSVSTLKIQRTQQEDSAVYLCASSLSAGQGARSGELFFGEGSRLTVL.

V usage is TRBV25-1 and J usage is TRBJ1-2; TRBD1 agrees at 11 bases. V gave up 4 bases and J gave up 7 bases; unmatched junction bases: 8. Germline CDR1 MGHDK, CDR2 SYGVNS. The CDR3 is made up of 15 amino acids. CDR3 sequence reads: CASSGHGQGARGYTF. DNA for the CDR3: TGTGCCAGCAGTGGCCACGGACAGGGGGCGCGTGGCTACACCTTC.

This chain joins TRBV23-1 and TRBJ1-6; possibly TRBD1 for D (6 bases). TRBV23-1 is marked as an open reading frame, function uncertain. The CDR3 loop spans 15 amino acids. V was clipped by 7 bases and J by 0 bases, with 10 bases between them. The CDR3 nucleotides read TGCGCCAGCACCCAGGACAGCTCCTATAATTCACCCCTCCACTTT. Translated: CASTQDSSYNSPLHF.

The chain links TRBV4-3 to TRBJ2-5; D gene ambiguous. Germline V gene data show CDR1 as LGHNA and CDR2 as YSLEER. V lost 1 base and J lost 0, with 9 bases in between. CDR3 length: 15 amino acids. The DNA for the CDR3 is TGCGCCAGCAGCCAAGTTGTTAGTTACCAAGAGACCCAGTACTTC. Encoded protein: CASSQVVSYQETQYF.

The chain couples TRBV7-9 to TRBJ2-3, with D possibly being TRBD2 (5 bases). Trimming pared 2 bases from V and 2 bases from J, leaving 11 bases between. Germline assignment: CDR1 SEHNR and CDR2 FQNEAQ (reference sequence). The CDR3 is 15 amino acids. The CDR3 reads CASSLQAANTDTQYF. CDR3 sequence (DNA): TGTGCCAGCAGCTTACAAGCGGCCAACACAGATACGCAGTATTTT.